These 2 T cell receptor beta chains share one sample of origin, sequenced in a study of T cells after yellow fever vaccination. One entry per CDR3 protein, called by TCRdb with MiXCR from the 5' RACE reads. This sample carries 450,000 to 550,000 distinct CDR3 sequences, about a fifth of them seen once, and the ten largest clones take less than 20%. Sequencing used PBMCs, obtained approximately 22 days after the first yellow fever vaccination. The receptors originated from a young man who received the YFV17D yellow fever vaccine.

This chain uses TRBV20-1 with TRBJ2-5; the D gene is possibly TRBD1 (6 bases). The CDR3 is made up of 16 amino acids. Germline values: CDR1 DFQATT, CDR2 SNEGSKA (reference sequence). The germline V and J ends were trimmed by 5 bases and 2 bases, with 21 bases remaining between them. DNA for the CDR3: TGCAGTGCTCATAACTCCGGGACATCGGAGCAAGAGACCCAGTACTTC. Translating gives CSAHNSGTSEQETQYF.

This clonotype was counted between two and nine times. The chain links TRBV7-8 to TRBJ2-3; D not resolved. Germline V gene lookup returns CDR1 SGHVS and CDR2 FQNEAQ. V was shortened by 4 bases and J by 6 bases, with 11 bases between the two germline ends. The CDR3 spans 13 residues. The CDR3 nucleotides are TGTGCCAGCAGCTCCCCGGCGAGCGATACGCAGTATTTT. This gives the protein CASSSPASDTQYF.